This T cell receptor beta chain was profiled in a study of blood T cell repertoires in COVID-19. This table comes from immunoSEQ multiplex PCR, and its TCRdb copy is limited to in-frame clones, with some not included. The data hold over 85,000 clones, with roughly 90% observed a single time. The germline V gene has CDR1 SGHAT and CDR2 FQDESV (reference sequence). V lost 5 bases and J 4 bases, leaving 14 bases between the germline ends. CDR3 size: 14 residues. The chain recombines TRBV11-1 with TRBJ1-2; a weak D match, TRBD1 (6 bases). This TCR came from a human donor with COVID-19, enrolled during active disease. The donor label of this sample is uncertain. Sequencing used peripheral blood. The CDR3 region has the DNA TGTGCCAGCAGCGGGGGCAGAACACCCTATGGCTACACCTTC. Translated, it gives CASSGGRTPYGYTF.